A single sample is the source of the 28 T cell receptor beta chains below, sequenced in a study of control samples from healthy donors and cancer patients. TCRdb's copy holds only in-frame clones and misses some; the assay was immunoSEQ multiplex PCR. The sample includes approximately 230,000 clones, approximately 80% of them seen just once. The specimen sequenced was PBMCs. The receptors originated from a woman in her sixties or seventies with lung cancer.

The chain carries TRBV28 and TRBJ1-1; D is uncertain. The CDR3 spans 15 residues. Trimming removed 5 bases from V and 5 bases from J, with 18 bases in between. The germline gives CDR1 MDHEN, CDR2 SYDVKM. The DNA for the CDR3 is TGTGCCAGCAGTCCCATGGGCGGGGTGTGGACTGAAGCTTTCTTT. This gives the protein CASSPMGGVWTEAFF.

The rearrangement links TRBV11-2 to TRBJ2-7; perhaps TRBD2 as D (6 bases). In germline, CDR1 is SGHAT, CDR2 FQNNGV. Trimming removed 5 bases at V and 2 bases at J, with 13 bases between. This CDR3 contains 14 residues. The CDR3 DNA reads as TGTGCCAGCAGCCCCTGGGGACTCCCCTACGAGCAGTACTTC. It encodes CASSPWGLPYEQYF.

This clone was found once. V usage is TRBV7-8 and J usage is TRBJ1-4; 8 nucleotides align to TRBD1. CDR3 length equals 16 residues. Trimming cost V 5 bases and J 7 bases; bases outside gene matches: 12. The germline gives CDR1 SGHVS, CDR2 FQNEAQ. The CDR3 region has the DNA TGTGCCAGCAGCCCTAGGACAGGGCGGGGTGGTGAAAAACTGTTTTTT. Its translation is CASSPRTGRGGEKLFF. Combining the CDR3 with reference TRBV7-8 and TRBJ1-4 gives the whole variable domain GAGVSQSPRYKVAKRGQDVALRCDPISGHVSLFWYQQALGQGPEFLTYFQNEAQLDKSGLPSDRFFAERPEGSVSTLKIQRTQQEDSAVYLCASSPRTGRGGEKLFFGSGTQLSVL.

The V call is TRBV19, the J call TRBJ1-1; 8 bases are a match to TRBD1. This CDR3 spans 14 amino acids. Unmatched junction bases numbered 8, after V lost 6 bases and J lost 5 bases. From germline, CDR1 is LNHDA and CDR2 SQIVND (reference sequence). CDR3 coding DNA: TGTGCCAGTAGCCGGACAGGGAGGGCTACTGAAGCTTTCTTT. Residues: CASSRTGRATEAFF.

As regards this clone: This sample includes further DNA sequences coding for the same CDR3. The chain links TRBV5-1 to TRBJ2-1; D ambiguous. Trimming cost V 4 bases and J 6 bases, with 5 bases left between them. The CDR3 has 11 residues. Per germline, CDR1 SGHRS and CDR2 YFSETQ. The CDR3 region is CASSLGNEQFF. In DNA form, the CDR3 reads TGCGCCAGCAGCCTTGGCAATGAGCAGTTCTTC.

J is TRBJ1-1 and V is TRBV25-1; a possible D gene is TRBD1 (6 bases). CDR1 MGHDK and CDR2 SYGVNS come from the germline V gene. The CDR3 runs 16 residues. With 4 bases removed from V and 3 bases from J, the gap between germline ends came to 18 bases. The CDR3 spells CASSGDTGGGYTEAFF. Here the CDR3 DNA reads TGTGCCAGCAGTGGGGACACAGGAGGAGGATACACTGAAGCTTTCTTT.

The chain recombines TRBV7-8 with TRBJ2-1; D is ambiguous. CDR3 size: 16 residues. The V end lost 0 bases, the J end lost 6 bases, and 15 bases lay between the germline ends. Per germline, CDR1 SGHVS and CDR2 FQNEAQ. The CDR3 coding sequence is TGTGCCAGCAGCTTAGCGAACCAATCATGGGGCAATGAGCAGTTCTTC. Translating gives CASSLANQSWGNEQFF.

The genes are TRBV28 and TRBJ1-2, with 12 bases identical to TRBD1. The length of the CDR3 is 15 residues. Unmatched junction bases numbered 10, after V lost 10 bases and J lost 4 bases. CDR1 is MDHEN and CDR2 is SYDVKM in the germline V gene. CDR3 in amino acids: CATKTGTGGAYGYTF. The CDR3 bases are TGTGCCACCAAAACCGGGACAGGGGGCGCCTATGGCTACACCTTC.

V usage is TRBV3-1 (or the pseudogene TRBV3-2) and J usage is TRBJ2-7, with D unresolved. In germline, CDR1 is LGHDT, CDR2 YNNKEL (reference sequence). V was clipped by 1 base and J by 4 bases, with 14 bases between them. CDR3 size: 15 residues. The CDR3 DNA reads as TGTGCCAGCAGCCAAGCGAGGTGGGGTCGGTACGAGCAGTACTTC. It is translated as CASSQARWGRYEQYF.

The genes are TRBV11-2 and TRBJ1-1, with D uncertain. The V end was cut by 5 bases, the J end by 4 bases, with 17 bases between. The CDR3 extends over 15 amino acids. Germline V gene data show CDR1 as SGHAT and CDR2 as FQNNGV. The CDR3 spells CASSLWAGLGTEAFF. CDR3 sequence (DNA): TGTGCCAGCAGCCTGTGGGCGGGGTTGGGCACTGAAGCTTTCTTT.

V and J are TRBV2 and TRBJ1-6; D might be TRBD1 (6 bases). Trimming removed 4 bases at V and 7 bases at J, with 11 bases between. CDR1 SNHLY and CDR2 FYNNEI come from the germline V gene. This CDR3 contains 14 residues. The CDR3 DNA reads TGTGCCAGCAGTGTACAGGGAGTCAATTCACCCCTCCACTTT. Its translation is CASSVQGVNSPLHF.

This clone has a handful of counts. The CDR3 DNA follows: TGTGCCAGCAGCTCGATCGATGGGGGCGGGTTAGAAAAACTGTTTTTT. Residues: CASSSIDGGGLEKLFF. This chain joins TRBV5-5 and TRBJ1-4, with a possible D match to TRBD1 (6 bases). CDR3 length: 16 amino acids. Trimming stripped 3 bases from V and 8 bases from J, with 20 bases between. The germline CDR1 and CDR2 sequences are SGHKS and YYEKEE (reference sequence).

This clone appeared once. The chain uses TRBV18 and TRBJ1-2, with D possibly matching TRBD1 (6 bases). From germline, CDR1 is KGHSH and CDR2 LQKENI. Trimming took 0 bases from V and 4 from J, leaving 9 bases between them. This CDR3 contains 14 residues. The CDR3 sequence: CASSPPGHSYGYTF. The CDR3 coding sequence is TGTGCCAGCTCACCACCGGGACACAGCTATGGCTACACCTTC.

The chain joins TRBV4-1 to TRBJ2-7, with D unclear. Germline V gene lookup returns CDR1 MGHRA and CDR2 YSYEKL. V was shortened by 4 bases and J by 0 bases, with 13 bases between the two germline ends. This CDR3 has 15 residues. CDR3 bases: TGCGCCAGCAGCCGACACAATGCCCGCTCCTACGAGCAGTACTTC. Translation: CASSRHNARSYEQYF.

The rearrangement joins TRBV5-6 to TRBJ1-2, with TRBD1 matching over 8 bases. This CDR3 is built from 15 residues. The J segment lost 7 bases and the V segment lost 2 bases, leaving 10 bases of the junction unmatched. Germline V gene lookup returns CDR1 SGHDT and CDR2 YYEEEE. For the CDR3, the DNA is TGTGCCAGCAGCTTCACAGACAGGGGTACGGCTGGCTACACCTTC. This codes for CASSFTDRGTAGYTF.

V is TRBV3-1 (or the pseudogene TRBV3-2) and J is TRBJ2-7; 8 bases line up with TRBD2. Germline CDR1 is LGHDT and CDR2 is YNNKEL (reference sequence). V trimming: 5 bases; J trimming: 6 bases; junction bases outside the gene matches: 12. This CDR3 has 15 amino acids. In nucleotides, the CDR3 is TGTGCCAGCAGCACCGATAAAGGACTAGCCGGCGAGCAGTACTTC. It yields the protein CASSTDKGLAGEQYF.

This clone was recorded only once. The chain employs TRBV18 and TRBJ2-3; 8 bases are shared with TRBD1. The CDR3 has 16 residues. V was pared by 5 bases and J by 1 base, with 8 bases of the junction left unmatched. Germline V gene lookup returns CDR1 KGHSH and CDR2 LQKENI. The CDR3 DNA reads TGTGCCAGCTCATTTTTCGCAGGGGGCCGCACAGATACGCAGTATTTT. This gives the protein CASSFFAGGRTDTQYF.

This sequence joins TRBV4-1 and TRBJ2-7, with 8 bases matching TRBD1. This CDR3 region has 14 residues. Germline V gene data show CDR1 as MGHRA and CDR2 as YSYEKL. V was clipped by 2 bases and J by 3 bases; unmatched bases: 3. The CDR3 DNA is TGCGCCAGCAGCCAACCCGACAGGGGCTACGAGCAGTACTTC. As protein: CASSQPDRGYEQYF.

Here the CDR3 reads CASNIHRGRVENEQFF. The CDR3 region has the DNA TGTGCCAGCAACATACACAGGGGGCGAGTTGAAAATGAGCAGTTCTTC. The rearrangement uses TRBV5-6 and TRBJ2-1; 9 nucleotides match TRBD1. From germline, CDR1 is SGHDT and CDR2 YYEEEE. The CDR3 is made up of 16 amino acids. Trimming took 6 bases from V and 7 from J; bases not matched to a gene: 14.

V is TRBV19 and J is TRBJ1-1; possible D gene TRBD1, 5 bases. The CDR3 extends over 13 amino acids. The V end lost 3 bases, the J end lost 3 bases, and 8 bases lay between the germline ends. The germline V gene has CDR1 LNHDA and CDR2 SQIVND (reference sequence). The CDR3 spells CASSIWGDTEAFF. The CDR3 DNA sequence: TGTGCCAGTAGTATTTGGGGGGACACTGAAGCTTTCTTT.

The chain carries TRBV4-1 and TRBJ2-7; 10 bases agree with TRBD1. The CDR3 is made up of 17 amino acids. The V gene's germline CDR1 is MGHRA and CDR2 YSYEKL. The trim removed 1 base at V and 2 bases at J, leaving 8 bases unmatched. This CDR3 reads CASSQGAGQGIPYEQYF. DNA for the CDR3: TGCGCCAGCAGCCAAGGTGCGGGACAGGGGATCCCCTACGAGCAGTACTTC.

Note on this clone: Germline and junction disagree at one end, which may indicate a read error. The V gene is TRBV5-1, the J gene TRBJ2-7, with D perhaps TRBD1 (5 bases). From germline, CDR1 is SGHRS and CDR2 YFSETQ. The CDR3 is made up of 13 amino acids. The CDR3 DNA sequence: TGCGCCAGCGGCTTAGCAGGGAACTACGAGCAGTACTTC. It is translated as CASGLAGNYEQYF.

The rearrangement uses TRBV19 and TRBJ1-2; 7 bases fit TRBD1. Per germline, CDR1 LNHDA and CDR2 SQIVND (reference sequence). The junction had 9 bases not matched to a gene; V was cut back by 4 bases and J by 4 bases. The CDR3 covers 15 residues. CDR3 sequence: CASSTPRTGFYGYTF. CDR3 DNA: TGTGCCAGTAGTACTCCCCGGACAGGATTCTATGGCTACACCTTC.

The gene calls are TRBV29-1 and TRBJ2-1; the match to TRBD2 covers 9 bases. V was pared by 5 bases and J by 3 bases, with 2 bases of the junction left unmatched. CDR1 and CDR2 from the germline V gene are SQVTM and ANQGSEA. This CDR3 comprises 13 residues. Here the CDR3 DNA reads TGCAGCGTTTCGACTAGCGGCTACAATGAGCAGTTCTTC. It translates to CSVSTSGYNEQFF.

V usage is TRBV29-1 and J usage is TRBJ2-1; 8 bases map to TRBD1. With 7 bases clipped from V and 6 bases from J, the junction kept 5 bases outside the gene matches. CDR3 length equals 12 residues. The germline V gene has CDR1 SQVTM and CDR2 ANQGSEA. CDR3 coding DNA: TGCAGCGCACAGACAGGGGTCAATGAGCAGTTCTTC. This translates into CSAQTGVNEQFF.

The genes are TRBV18 and TRBJ2-1; D assignment may be TRBD1 or TRBD2 (5 bases each). CDR1 is KGHSH, CDR2 LQKENI, per germline. This CDR3 spans 16 amino acids. The germline V and J ends were trimmed by 3 bases and 7 bases, with 19 bases remaining between them. CDR3 bases: TGTGCCAGCTCACCGGCGGATACCCTTTGGGGGAATGAGCAGTTCTTC. As protein: CASSPADTLWGNEQFF.

The chain uses TRBV6-4 and TRBJ1-1; D perhaps matches TRBD1 (6 bases). V lost 4 bases to trimming and J lost 3 bases, with 15 bases between them. The CDR3 has 15 amino acids. Germline V gene lookup returns CDR1 MRHNA and CDR2 SNTAGT. The CDR3 is CASSARGGGDTEAFF. In DNA, the CDR3 is TGTGCCAGCAGTGCCCGAGGAGGGGGGGACACTGAAGCTTTCTTT.

This rearrangement joins TRBV11-2 to TRBJ2-7, with D perhaps matching TRBD1 or TRBD2 (6 bases each). The CDR3 is 15 residues long. The V gene's germline CDR1 is SGHAT and CDR2 FQNNGV. V dropped 2 bases and J dropped 2 bases, with 13 bases sitting between them. For the CDR3, the DNA is TGTGCCAGCAGCTTAACCCGCGGGACAACCTACGAGCAGTACTTC. Its translation is CASSLTRGTTYEQYF.